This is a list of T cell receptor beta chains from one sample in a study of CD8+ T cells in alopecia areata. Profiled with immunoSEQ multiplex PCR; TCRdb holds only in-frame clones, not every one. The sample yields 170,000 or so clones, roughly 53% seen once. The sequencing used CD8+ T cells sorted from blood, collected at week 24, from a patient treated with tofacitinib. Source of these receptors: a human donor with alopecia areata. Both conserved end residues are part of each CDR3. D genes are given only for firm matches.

CDR3aa: CASSHVTGGNQPQHF
d_gene: TRBD1
j_gene: TRBJ1-5
v_gene: TRBV4-1

CDR3aa: CASSPDRDAQHF
d_gene: TRBD1
j_gene: TRBJ1-5
v_gene: TRBV18

CDR3aa: CASRASSGGSNEQFF
d_gene: TRBD2
j_gene: TRBJ2-1
v_gene: TRBV9

CDR3aa: CASSLGQSNQPQHF
d_gene: NA
j_gene: TRBJ1-5
v_gene: TRBV6-1

CDR3aa: CASSPLAPQGSNIQYF
d_gene: NA
j_gene: TRBJ2-4
v_gene: TRBV7-9

CDR3aa: CASSVEGARGDEQFF
d_gene: TRBD1
j_gene: TRBJ2-1
v_gene: TRBV9

CDR3aa: CASSVGGGTYNEQFF
d_gene: TRBD2
j_gene: TRBJ2-1
v_gene: TRBV9

CDR3aa: CASSLVYKKTGGLSGYTF
d_gene: TRBD1
j_gene: TRBJ1-2
v_gene: TRBV5-5

CDR3aa: CATSRDRTGSLDGYTF
d_gene: TRBD1
j_gene: TRBJ1-2
v_gene: TRBV15

CDR3aa: CASSPSGGWGEQFF
d_gene: TRBD2
j_gene: TRBJ2-1
v_gene: TRBV5-6

CDR3aa: CASSDPTGGTDTQYF
d_gene: TRBD1
j_gene: TRBJ2-3
v_gene: TRBV2

CDR3aa: CASSAGSGNTIYF
d_gene: NA
j_gene: TRBJ1-3
v_gene: TRBV13

CDR3aa: CASSDRETGELFF
d_gene: NA
j_gene: TRBJ2-2
v_gene: TRBV6-4

CDR3aa: CASSSSEKLFF
d_gene: NA
j_gene: TRBJ1-4
v_gene: TRBV7-9

CDR3aa: CATIGTGSKNIQYF
d_gene: TRBD1
j_gene: TRBJ2-4
v_gene: TRBV15

CDR3aa: CASSDGTGAGNEQFF
d_gene: TRBD1
j_gene: TRBJ2-1
v_gene: TRBV6-1

CDR3aa: CASGKNIQYF
d_gene: NA
j_gene: TRBJ2-4
v_gene: TRBV27

CDR3aa: CASWEGLAGTDTQYF
d_gene: TRBD2
j_gene: TRBJ2-3
v_gene: TRBV27

CDR3aa: CASSPGGIADTQYF
d_gene: NA
j_gene: TRBJ2-3
v_gene: TRBV7-8

CDR3aa: CSVESSKTQYF
d_gene: NA
j_gene: TRBJ2-5
v_gene: TRBV29-1

CDR3aa: CASSVRAYNEQFF
d_gene: NA
j_gene: TRBJ2-1
v_gene: TRBV5-4

CDR3aa: CASKGDGLQQPQHF
d_gene: NA
j_gene: TRBJ1-5
v_gene: TRBV6-6

CDR3aa: CASSTRDKSYEQYF
d_gene: NA
j_gene: TRBJ2-7
v_gene: TRBV27

CDR3aa: CASSRPGTGTYEQYF
d_gene: TRBD1
j_gene: TRBJ2-7
v_gene: TRBV6-1

CDR3aa: CSVETGTETYEQYF
d_gene: TRBD1
j_gene: TRBJ2-7
v_gene: TRBV29-1

CDR3aa: CASSSEGGSGNTIYF
d_gene: NA
j_gene: TRBJ1-3
v_gene: TRBV13

CDR3aa: CASSFEGDGYTF
d_gene: NA
j_gene: TRBJ1-2
v_gene: TRBV5-6

CDR3aa: CASALGRGGGYTF
d_gene: NA
j_gene: TRBJ1-2
v_gene: TRBV12-5

CDR3aa: CSAGTVGYTF
d_gene: NA
j_gene: TRBJ1-2
v_gene: TRBV20-1

CDR3aa: CASSARADTQYF
d_gene: NA
j_gene: TRBJ2-3
v_gene: TRBV5-4

CDR3aa: CAWSRTGPQTYEQYF
d_gene: NA
j_gene: TRBJ2-7
v_gene: TRBV30

CDR3aa: CASSQGNQPQHF
d_gene: NA
j_gene: TRBJ1-5
v_gene: TRBV4-1

CDR3aa: CATSRDARLNTEAFF
d_gene: NA
j_gene: TRBJ1-1
v_gene: TRBV15

CDR3aa: CASALGAEAFF
d_gene: NA
j_gene: TRBJ1-1
v_gene: TRBV12-5

CDR3aa: CASSVYGQGHYNEQFF
d_gene: TRBD1
j_gene: TRBJ2-1
v_gene: TRBV7-9

CDR3aa: CSVVFRARSYTF
d_gene: NA
j_gene: TRBJ1-2
v_gene: TRBV29-1

CDR3aa: CASRVGSLGTGELFF
d_gene: NA
j_gene: TRBJ2-2
v_gene: TRBV19

CDR3aa: CASSRHPGQPQHF
d_gene: NA
j_gene: TRBJ1-5
v_gene: TRBV5-4

CDR3aa: CAWSVPRTGIGTEAFF
d_gene: TRBD1
j_gene: TRBJ1-1
v_gene: TRBV30

CDR3aa: CSALENTEAFF
d_gene: NA
j_gene: TRBJ1-1
v_gene: TRBV29-1

CDR3aa: CASSLGTDTQYF
d_gene: NA
j_gene: TRBJ2-3
v_gene: TRBV7-8